This T cell receptor beta chain was observed in a study of tumor-infiltrating lymphocytes in primary liver carcinoma. Per germline, CDR1 ENHRY and CDR2 SYGVKD. This CDR3 spans 15 amino acids. Researchers drew blood RNA from unsorted whole blood and extracted germline DNA as well. Starting from 500 ng of total RNA, TCR beta cDNA was produced with a primer in the constant region. Three-round nested multiplex PCR performed with slightly modified ARM-PCR produced the TCR beta libraries. In the first two PCR rounds, TRBV1-TRBV30 forward primers were paired with a C-beta reverse primer, and each round lasted about 9 cycles. TCRdb re-analysed the multiplex PCR reads in MiXCR, keeping a single row per CDR3 protein. The profile covers about 200,000 distinct CDR3 sequences, with approximately 65% appearing a single time and approximately 6.5% taken by the ten largest.

The sample consisted of peripheral blood. The sequence came from a woman aged 55-70 years with primary liver carcinoma and hepatitis B virus infection. The chain joins TRBV10-3 to TRBJ2-3; 7 bases map to TRBD2. CDR3 sequence reads: CALRTGGTITDTQYF. In nucleotides, the CDR3 is TGTGCTCTCAGAACGGGAGGCACAATCACAGATACGCAGTATTTT.